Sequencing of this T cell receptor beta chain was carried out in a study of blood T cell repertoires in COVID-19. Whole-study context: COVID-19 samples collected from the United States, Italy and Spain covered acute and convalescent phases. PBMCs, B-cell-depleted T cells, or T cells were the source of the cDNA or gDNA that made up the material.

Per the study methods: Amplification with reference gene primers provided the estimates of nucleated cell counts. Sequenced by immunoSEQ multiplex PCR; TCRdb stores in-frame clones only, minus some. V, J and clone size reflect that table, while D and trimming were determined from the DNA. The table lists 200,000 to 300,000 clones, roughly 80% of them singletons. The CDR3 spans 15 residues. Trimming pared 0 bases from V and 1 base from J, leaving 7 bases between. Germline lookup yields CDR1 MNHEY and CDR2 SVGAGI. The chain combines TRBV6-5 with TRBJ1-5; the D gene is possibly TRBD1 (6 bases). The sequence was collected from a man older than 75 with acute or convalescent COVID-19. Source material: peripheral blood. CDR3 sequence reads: CASSYSQGSNQPQHF. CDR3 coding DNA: TGTGCCAGCAGTTACTCGCAGGGGAGCAATCAGCCCCAGCATTTT.